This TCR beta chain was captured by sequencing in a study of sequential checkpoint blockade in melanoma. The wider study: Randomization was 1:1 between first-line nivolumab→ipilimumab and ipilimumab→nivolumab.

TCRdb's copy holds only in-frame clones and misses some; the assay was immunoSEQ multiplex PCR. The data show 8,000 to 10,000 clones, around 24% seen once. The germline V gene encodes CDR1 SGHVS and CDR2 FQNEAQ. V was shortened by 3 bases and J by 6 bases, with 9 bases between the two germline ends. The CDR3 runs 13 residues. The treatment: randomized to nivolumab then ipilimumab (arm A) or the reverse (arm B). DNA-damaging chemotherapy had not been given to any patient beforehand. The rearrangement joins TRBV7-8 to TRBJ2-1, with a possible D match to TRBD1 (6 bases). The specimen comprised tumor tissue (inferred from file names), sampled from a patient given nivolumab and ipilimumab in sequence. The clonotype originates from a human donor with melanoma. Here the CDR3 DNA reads TGTGCCAGCAGCTTTCAGGGGCGCAATGAGCAGTTCTTC. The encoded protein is CASSFQGRNEQFF.